These T cell receptor beta chains were read from a single sample in a study of Ad26.COV2.S vaccination and SARS-CoV-2 variants. The protocol was immunoSEQ multiplex PCR, while the TCRdb copy is restricted to in-frame clones and leaves out a portion. The data contain 400,000 to 450,000 clones, roughly 90% of them seen just once; the ten biggest clones take up around 1.8%. The sample consisted of peripheral blood, taken in a trial of Ad26.COV2.S vaccine versus placebo. These receptors all stem from a person aged 18 to 65 who received the Ad26.COV2.S COVID-19 vaccine or a placebo. Both conserved end residues are part of each CDR3. D genes are given only for firm matches. Only part of the rows carry a size: once, few, many, or a class if the clone is expanded.

j_call d_call clone_size v_call cdr3_aa cdr3_nt
TRBJ2-5 TRBD2 - TRBV27 CASSSVAGGLETQYF TGTGCCAGCAGTTCAGTAGCGGGGGGGTTGGAGACCCAGTACTTC
TRBJ1-6 - once TRBV28 CASRKGWLGNSPLHF TGTGCCAGCAGAAAAGGATGGCTGGGGAATTCACCCCTCCACTTT
TRBJ1-5 - - TRBV21-1 CASRGPKDQPQHF TGTGCCAGCCGGGGACCGAAGGATCAGCCCCAGCATTTT
TRBJ1-5 - few TRBV7-2 CASSLRDGNQPQHF TGTGCCAGCAGCCTCAGGGATGGCAATCAGCCCCAGCATTTT
TRBJ1-2 - - TRBV4-3 CASSQDLRGVNYGYTF TGCGCCAGCAGCCAAGATCTAAGGGGAGTGAACTATGGCTACACCTTC
TRBJ2-3 - - TRBV9 CASSHGGTSTDTQYF TGTGCCAGCTCTCACGGGGGGACAAGCACAGATACGCAGTATTTT
TRBJ2-2 TRBD1 - TRBV28 CASSFRGLNTGELFF TGTGCCAGCAGCTTCAGGGGGCTGAACACCGGGGAGCTGTTTTTT
TRBJ2-1 TRBD2 - TRBV11-3 CASSSPRNVAGGPLTVEQFF TGTGCCAGCAGCTCACCCCGGAATGTAGCGGGGGGGCCGTTGACAGTTGAGCAGTTCTTC
TRBJ1-4 TRBD1 - TRBV27 CASSRTGWNEKLFF TGTGCCAGCAGTCGGACAGGGTGGAATGAAAAACTGTTTTTT
TRBJ2-7 TRBD1 - TRBV30 CALGQGGTYEQYF TGTGCCTTGGGACAGGGGGGGACCTACGAGCAGTACTTC
TRBJ1-5 - - TRBV7-2 CASSLAATAGGQPQHF TGTGCCAGCAGCTTAGCGGCAACCGCAGGTGGTCAGCCCCAGCATTTT
TRBJ2-3 TRBD2 - TRBV5-1 CASSRTSGGDRSTDTQYF TGCGCCAGCAGCCGGACTAGCGGGGGAGACCGTAGCACAGATACGCAGTATTTT
TRBJ2-5 - - TRBV18 CASSPRRQETQYF TGTGCCAGCTCACCAAGGAGACAAGAGACCCAGTACTTC
TRBJ1-1 TRBD1 - TRBV5-1 CASSYYSDRGNTEAFF TGCGCCAGCAGTTATTACTCGGACAGGGGGAACACTGAAGCTTTCTTT
TRBJ1-2 TRBD1 - TRBV3-1/TRBV3-2 CASSQGQWGPYGYTF TGTGCCAGCAGCCAGGGACAGTGGGGCCCCTATGGCTACACCTTC
TRBJ2-3 - - TRBV9 CASSVTRDTQYF TGTGCCAGCAGCGTAACGCGAGATACGCAGTATTTT
TRBJ1-1 - - TRBV7-2 CASSVGSQGGTEAFF TGTGCCAGCAGCGTCGGATCCCAGGGTGGTACTGAAGCTTTCTTT
TRBJ2-5 TRBD1 - TRBV4-1 CASSQTGGLETQYF TGCGCCAGCAGTCAAACAGGGGGCCTGGAGACCCAGTACTTC
TRBJ1-5 - - TRBV18 CASSPRTLTSNQPQHF TGTGCCAGCTCACCACGGACACTCACGAGCAATCAGCCCCAGCATTTT
TRBJ2-1 - - TRBV4-1 CASSQGDFGLPLINEQFF TGCGCCAGCAGCCAAGGCGATTTCGGGCTCCCACTAATCAATGAGCAGTTCTTC
TRBJ1-1 - - TRBV6-6 CASSRTAEAFF TGTGCCAGCAGTCGTACCGCTGAAGCTTTCTTT
TRBJ2-5 TRBD1 - TRBV5-6 CASSPSWDRGMVETQYF TGTGCCAGCAGCCCCTCCTGGGACAGGGGTATGGTGGAGACCCAGTACTTC
TRBJ1-2 - - TRBV5-1 CASSRDNNNYGYTF TGCGCCAGCAGTCGGGACAATAATAACTATGGCTACACCTTC
TRBJ1-4 - - TRBV4-1 CASSQDTGGAEKLFF TGCGCCAGCAGCCAAGATACGGGAGGGGCTGAAAAACTGTTTTTT
TRBJ2-1 - - TRBV3-1/TRBV3-2 CASSQGSGTEQFF TGTGCCAGCAGCCAAGGGTCCGGGACTGAGCAGTTCTTC
TRBJ2-7 TRBD2 - TRBV6-5 CASRGGLAGGQYF TGTGCCAGCAGGGGAGGACTAGCGGGGGGGCAGTACTTC
TRBJ2-1 - - TRBV5-4 CASSLVPDRNNEQFF TGTGCCAGCAGCTTGGTTCCAGATAGGAACAATGAGCAGTTCTTC
TRBJ1-1 - - TRBV27 CASRANTEAFF TGTGCCAGCAGGGCGAACACTGAAGCTTTCTTT
TRBJ2-5 TRBD2 - TRBV7-2 CASSPRLAGAYETQYF TGTGCCAGCAGCCCCCGGCTAGCGGGGGCCTATGAGACCCAGTACTTC
TRBJ2-7 - once TRBV19 CASAAGPSYEQYF TGTGCCAGCGCTGCGGGTCCGTCCTACGAGCAGTACTTC
TRBJ2-7 - - TRBV7-2 CASSLAFGGAYEQYF TGTGCCAGCAGCTTAGCGTTTGGCGGGGCCTACGAGCAGTACTTC
TRBJ1-1 - - TRBV7-9 CASSLGRGKNTEAFF TGTGCCAGCAGCTTAGGACGGGGGAAGAACACTGAAGCTTTCTTT
TRBJ2-3 - - TRBV12-3/TRBV12-4 CASSRQPADTQYF TGTGCCAGCAGTCGACAGCCCGCAGATACGCAGTATTTT
TRBJ2-3 - - TRBV5-1 CASSRGWSLGADTQYF TGCGCCAGCAGCAGGGGCTGGAGTCTGGGGGCAGATACGCAGTATTTT
TRBJ1-5 - - TRBV10-1 CASRRIQDSMNQPQHF TGCGCCAGCAGGAGGATACAGGACTCCATGAATCAGCCCCAGCATTTT
TRBJ2-2 TRBD2 - TRBV11-2 CASSTRLAGAGELFF TGTGCCAGCAGCACCCGACTAGCGGGGGCCGGGGAGCTGTTTTTT
TRBJ2-7 - once TRBV27 CASSRVESSYEQYF TGTGCCAGCAGTCGGGTTGAGAGCTCCTACGAGCAGTACTTC
TRBJ2-7 - - TRBV7-2 CASSLELMGIYEQYF TGTGCCAGCAGCTTAGAGCTCATGGGGATCTACGAGCAGTACTTC
TRBJ1-4 TRBD1 - TRBV7-9 CASSPSVRDRVNEKLFF TGTGCCAGCAGCCCGTCGGTTAGGGACAGAGTTAATGAAAAACTGTTTTTT
TRBJ1-2 TRBD1 - TRBV29-1 CSVENTGGDGYTF TGCAGCGTAGAAAATACAGGGGGCGATGGCTACACCTTC
TRBJ2-1 TRBD2 - TRBV28 CASTAGGALTGYNEQFF TGTGCCAGCACTGCGGGGGGAGCTCTGACGGGATACAATGAGCAGTTCTTC
TRBJ1-6 - - TRBV4-3 CASSQDVIRVNNSPLHF TGCGCCAGCAGCCAAGATGTAATCAGAGTGAATAATTCACCCCTCCACTTT
TRBJ2-1 TRBD2 few TRBV6-4 CASSEVAGGRDEQFF TGTGCCAGCAGTGAGGTAGCGGGGGGACGGGATGAGCAGTTCTTC
TRBJ1-4 - - TRBV18 CASSPGQINEKLFF TGTGCCAGCTCTCCCGGACAAATAAATGAAAAACTGTTTTTT
TRBJ1-4 - - TRBV5-6 CASSPRMQAYATNEKLFF TGTGCCAGCAGCCCGAGGATGCAAGCTTATGCAACTAATGAAAAACTGTTTTTT
TRBJ2-7 - - TRBV3-1/TRBV3-2 CASSQGQPYEQYF TGTGCCAGCAGCCAAGGACAGCCCTACGAGCAGTACTTC
TRBJ1-6 TRBD1 - TRBV5-1 CASSSGQGGTKNSPLHF TGCGCCAGCAGCTCGGGACAGGGGGGCACCAAAAATTCACCCCTCCACTTT
TRBJ2-5 - - TRBV3-1/TRBV3-2 CASSQGWEETQYF TGTGCCAGCAGCCAAGGGTGGGAGGAGACCCAGTACTTC
TRBJ2-1 TRBD2 - TRBV2 CASRGTSGGFTNEQFF TGTGCCAGCAGGGGGACTAGCGGGGGGTTTACAAATGAGCAGTTCTTC
TRBJ1-2 TRBD1 - TRBV5-1 CASSILRQGSDGYTF TGCGCCAGCAGCATACTAAGACAGGGGTCGGATGGCTACACCTTC
TRBJ2-1 TRBD1 - TRBV11-3 CASSPRSGGNFNEQFF TGTGCCAGCAGCCCCCGGTCAGGGGGCAATTTCAATGAGCAGTTCTTC
TRBJ2-7 - - TRBV19 CASSYGTPSREQYF TGTGCCAGTAGTTACGGGACCCCCTCGAGGGAGCAGTACTTC
TRBJ1-5 TRBD1 few TRBV27 CASSRTGGVRQPQHF TGTGCCAGCAGCCGGACAGGGGGCGTTAGGCAGCCCCAGCATTTT
TRBJ2-5 - - TRBV6-2/TRBV6-3 CASSYSDTNQETQYF TGTGCCAGCAGTTACAGCGACACCAACCAAGAGACCCAGTACTTC
TRBJ2-7 TRBD1 - TRBV19 CASSTGTGFNEQYF TGTGCCAGTAGTACCGGGACAGGGTTTAACGAGCAGTACTTC
TRBJ2-1 - - TRBV2 CASSENGGTYNEQFF TGTGCCAGCAGTGAAAATGGGGGTACCTACAATGAGCAGTTCTTC
TRBJ2-3 TRBD1 once TRBV6-5 CASSYWTGLSTDTQYF TGTGCCAGCAGTTACTGGACAGGGTTGAGCACAGATACGCAGTATTTT